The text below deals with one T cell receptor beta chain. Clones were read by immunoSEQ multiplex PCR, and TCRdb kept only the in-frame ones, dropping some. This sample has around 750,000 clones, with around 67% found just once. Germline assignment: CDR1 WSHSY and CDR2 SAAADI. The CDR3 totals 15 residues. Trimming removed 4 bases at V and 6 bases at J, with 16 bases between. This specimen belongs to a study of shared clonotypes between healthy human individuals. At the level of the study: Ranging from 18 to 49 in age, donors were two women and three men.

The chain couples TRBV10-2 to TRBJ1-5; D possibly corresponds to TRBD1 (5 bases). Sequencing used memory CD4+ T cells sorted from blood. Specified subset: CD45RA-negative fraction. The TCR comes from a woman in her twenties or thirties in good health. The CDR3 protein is CASSGTGTVSQPQHF. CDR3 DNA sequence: TGCGCCAGCAGTGGGACCGGGACTGTGAGTCAGCCCCAGCATTTT.